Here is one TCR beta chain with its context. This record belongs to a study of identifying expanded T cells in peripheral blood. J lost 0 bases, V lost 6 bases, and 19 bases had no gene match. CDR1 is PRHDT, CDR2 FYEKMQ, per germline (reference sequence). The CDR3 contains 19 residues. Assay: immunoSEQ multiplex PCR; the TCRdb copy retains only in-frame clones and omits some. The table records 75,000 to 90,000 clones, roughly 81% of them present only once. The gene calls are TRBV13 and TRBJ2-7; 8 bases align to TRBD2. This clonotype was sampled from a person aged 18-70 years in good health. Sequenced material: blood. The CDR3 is CASSSIGLFGRALSYEQYF. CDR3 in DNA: TGTGCCAGCAGTTCCATAGGGTTATTCGGGAGGGCCCTCTCCTACGAGCAGTACTTC.